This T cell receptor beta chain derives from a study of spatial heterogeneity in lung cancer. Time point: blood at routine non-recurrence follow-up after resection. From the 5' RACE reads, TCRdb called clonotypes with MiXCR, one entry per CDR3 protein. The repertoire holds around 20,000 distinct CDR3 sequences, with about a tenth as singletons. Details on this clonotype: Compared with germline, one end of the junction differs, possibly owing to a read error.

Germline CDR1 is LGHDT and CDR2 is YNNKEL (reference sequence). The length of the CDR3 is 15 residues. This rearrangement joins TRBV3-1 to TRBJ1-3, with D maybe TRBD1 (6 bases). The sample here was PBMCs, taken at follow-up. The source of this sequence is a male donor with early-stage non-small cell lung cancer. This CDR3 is CARSLDSLSGNTIYF. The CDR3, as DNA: TGTGCCCGCAGCCTGGACAGCCTCTCTGGAAACACCATATATTTT.